This TCR beta chain was captured by sequencing in a study of identical twins. Study-wide results and caveats: Insertions were reduced in abundant cord blood beta clonotypes but not in memory repertoires.

TCRdb reprocessed the 5' RACE reads with MiXCR, giving one entry per CDR3 protein. The sample holds roughly 480,000 distinct CDR3 sequences, 20% to 25% seen once. This clonotype was detected only a few times. Its antigen is unidentified. V was cut by 3 bases and J by 0 bases, with 12 bases left in between. The CDR3 is made up of 15 amino acids. Per the germline V gene, CDR1 is SGHKS and CDR2 is YYEKEE (reference sequence). These data also featured in a second study, about T cells expressing NK-cell markers. Per that study: Sorted CD3+CD56+NKG2C+, CD3+CD56+NKG2C- and CD3+CD56-NKG2C+ T cells supplied TCR beta repertoires. Among eight sequenced donors, seven carried HCMV seropositivity while one was seronegative. Of the CD8+ T cells in six donors, roughly 1.0-7.5% belonged to dominant NKG2C+ clonotypes.

The sequenced sample was CD4+ T cells sorted from blood. The receptor's source is a woman between 18 and 29 years old in good health. This sequence joins TRBV5-5 and TRBJ1-1; D is undetermined. The CDR3 bases are TGTGCCAGCAGCTCACAGACTACCATGAACACTGAAGCTTTCTTT. It codes for CASSSQTTMNTEAFF.